The clone carrying this T cell receptor (beta chain) was counted at least ten times. Its antigen is as yet unknown. TCR beta VDJ and CDR3 profiling used genomic DNA as template. TCRdb passed the reads through MiXCR, listing each CDR3 protein once. This table has under 150,000 distinct CDR3 sequences, 41% appearing once. The sample originates from a study of CD8+CD57+ T cells in acquired aplastic anemia. Overall study context: The average for DNA from sorted CD4+ and CD8+ cells was approximately 3.2 ug. An average of around 11 million reads for CD4+ cells was obtained from healthy donors. Broader study findings: Fewer than 35 sequences, all CD8+ CDR3, were shared between patients and controls. In CD8+ cells, Simpson's diversity showed no significant difference between patients and controls.

This sequence originates from a human donor in good health, serving as a control. Sequencing used sorted CD4+, CD8+, or CD8+CD57+ T cells (not recorded which) from PBMCs.

CDR3 protein: CASSQYGAETEAFF. For the CDR3, the DNA is TGTGCCAGCAGCCAGTATGGGGCAGAAACTGAAGCTTTCTTT. The chain combines TRBV3-1 with TRBJ1-1; a weak D match, TRBD1 (5 bases). The CDR3 loop spans 14 amino acids. CDR1 is LGHDT and CDR2 is YNNKEL in the germline V gene (reference sequence). Trimming cost V 3 bases and J 5 bases, with 13 bases left between them.